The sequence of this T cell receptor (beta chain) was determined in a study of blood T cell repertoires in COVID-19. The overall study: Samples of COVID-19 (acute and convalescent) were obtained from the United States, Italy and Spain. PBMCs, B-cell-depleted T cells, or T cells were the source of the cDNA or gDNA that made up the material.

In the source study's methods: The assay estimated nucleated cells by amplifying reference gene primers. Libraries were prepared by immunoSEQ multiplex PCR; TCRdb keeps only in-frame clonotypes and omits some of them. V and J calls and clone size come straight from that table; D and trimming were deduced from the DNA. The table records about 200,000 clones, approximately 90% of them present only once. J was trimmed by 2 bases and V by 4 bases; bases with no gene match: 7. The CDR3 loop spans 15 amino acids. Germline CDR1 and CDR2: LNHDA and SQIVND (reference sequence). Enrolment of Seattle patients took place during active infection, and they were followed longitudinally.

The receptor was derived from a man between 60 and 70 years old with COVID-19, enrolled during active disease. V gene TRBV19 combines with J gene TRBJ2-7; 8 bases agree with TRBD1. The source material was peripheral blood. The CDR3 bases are TGTGCCAGTAGTAAACGACAGGGGCCTACCTACGAGCAGTACTTC. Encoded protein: CASSKRQGPTYEQYF.